This TCR beta chain was found in a study of identical twins. TCRdb ran MiXCR on the 5' RACE reads and lists one entry per CDR3 protein. This table has 250,000 to 350,000 distinct CDR3 sequences, more than 8% appearing once. Healthy Caucasians made up all donors. As for this clonotype: Antigen: not known.

CDR1 is SQVTM, CDR2 ANQGSEA, per germline. The CDR3 extends over 13 amino acids. The V gene end was trimmed by 6 bases and the J gene end by 7 bases; junction bases not matched to a gene: 4. Notes on the study in general: A cross-sectional statistical analysis, not follow-up of the same donors, supported the conclusions.

These data were also filed under a second study, of yellow fever vaccine responses in identical twins.

The rearrangement joins TRBV29-1 to TRBJ2-1; TRBD2 matches at 12 bases. The sample comprised CD8+ T cells sorted from blood. The source of this sequence is a woman aged 18 to 35 in good health. CDR3 residues: CSVYGLAGNEQFF. As DNA, the CDR3 is TGCAGCGTATATGGACTAGCGGGGAATGAGCAGTTCTTC.